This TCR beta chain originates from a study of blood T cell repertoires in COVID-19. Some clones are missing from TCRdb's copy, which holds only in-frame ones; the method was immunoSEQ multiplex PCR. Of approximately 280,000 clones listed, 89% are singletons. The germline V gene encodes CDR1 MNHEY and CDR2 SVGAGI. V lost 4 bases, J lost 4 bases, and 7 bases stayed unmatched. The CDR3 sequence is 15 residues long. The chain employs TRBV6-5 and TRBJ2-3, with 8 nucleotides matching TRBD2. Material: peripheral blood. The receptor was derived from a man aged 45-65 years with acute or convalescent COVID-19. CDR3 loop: CASSFGRGVADTQYF. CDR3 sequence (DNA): TGTGCCAGCAGTTTTGGGCGGGGGGTGGCAGATACGCAGTATTTT.